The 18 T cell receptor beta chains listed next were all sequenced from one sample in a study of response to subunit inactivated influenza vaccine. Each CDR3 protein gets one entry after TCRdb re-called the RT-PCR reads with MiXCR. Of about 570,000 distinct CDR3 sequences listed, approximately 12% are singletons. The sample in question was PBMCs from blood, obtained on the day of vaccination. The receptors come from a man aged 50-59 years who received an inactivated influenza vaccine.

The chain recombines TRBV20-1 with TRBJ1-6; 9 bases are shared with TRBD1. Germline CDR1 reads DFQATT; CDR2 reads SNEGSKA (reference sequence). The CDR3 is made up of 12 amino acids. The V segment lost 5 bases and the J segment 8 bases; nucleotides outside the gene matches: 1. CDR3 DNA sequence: TGCAGTGCTTGGACAGGGGATTCACCCCTCCACTTT. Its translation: CSAWTGDSPLHF.

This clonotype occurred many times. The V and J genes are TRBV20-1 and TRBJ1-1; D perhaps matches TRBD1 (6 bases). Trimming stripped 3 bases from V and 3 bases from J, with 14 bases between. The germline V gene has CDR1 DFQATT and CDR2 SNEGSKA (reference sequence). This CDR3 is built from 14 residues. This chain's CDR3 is CSARTVRGDTEAFF. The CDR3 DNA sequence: TGCAGTGCTAGGACCGTAAGGGGGGACACTGAAGCTTTCTTT.

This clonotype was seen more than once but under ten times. CDR3 protein: CASRQQGAGDEQFF. The CDR3 bases are TGTGCCAGCAGGCAACAGGGGGCTGGGGATGAGCAGTTCTTC. The V and J genes are TRBV6-1 and TRBJ2-1; the match to TRBD1 covers 9 bases. There are 14 residues in the CDR3. The V gene end was trimmed by 6 bases and the J gene end by 8 bases; junction bases not matched to a gene: 8. Germline V gene lookup returns CDR1 MNHNS and CDR2 SASEGT.

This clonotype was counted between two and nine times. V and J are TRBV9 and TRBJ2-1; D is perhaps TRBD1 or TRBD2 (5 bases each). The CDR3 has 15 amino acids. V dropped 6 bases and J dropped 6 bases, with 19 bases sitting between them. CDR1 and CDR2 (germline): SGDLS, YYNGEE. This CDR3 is CASTPPGAAANEQFF. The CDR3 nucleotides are TGTGCCAGCACACCTCCCGGGGCAGCCGCCAATGAGCAGTTCTTC.

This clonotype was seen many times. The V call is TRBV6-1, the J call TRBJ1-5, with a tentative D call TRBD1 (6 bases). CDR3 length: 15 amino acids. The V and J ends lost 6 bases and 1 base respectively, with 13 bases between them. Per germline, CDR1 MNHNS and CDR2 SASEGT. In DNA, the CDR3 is TGTGCCAGCAGCCGGCAAACAGGGAGCAATCAGCCCCAGCATTTT. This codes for CASSRQTGSNQPQHF.

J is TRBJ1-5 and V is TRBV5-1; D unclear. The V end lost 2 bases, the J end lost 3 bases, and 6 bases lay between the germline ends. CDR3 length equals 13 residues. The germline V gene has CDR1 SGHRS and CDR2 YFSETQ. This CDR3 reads CASSFGDNQPQHF. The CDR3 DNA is TGCGCCAGCAGCTTCGGTGACAATCAGCCCCAGCATTTT.

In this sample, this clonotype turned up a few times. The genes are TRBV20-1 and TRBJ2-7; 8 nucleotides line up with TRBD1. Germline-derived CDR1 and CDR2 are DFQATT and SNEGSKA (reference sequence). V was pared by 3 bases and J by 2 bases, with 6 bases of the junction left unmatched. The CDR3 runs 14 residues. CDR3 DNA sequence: TGCAGTGCTAGCGACGGACAGGGAGCCTACGAGCAGTACTTC. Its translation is CSASDGQGAYEQYF.

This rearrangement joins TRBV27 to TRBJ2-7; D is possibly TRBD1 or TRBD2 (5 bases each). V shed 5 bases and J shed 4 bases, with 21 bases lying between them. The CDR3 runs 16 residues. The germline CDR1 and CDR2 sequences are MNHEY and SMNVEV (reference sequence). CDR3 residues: CASSSGHATTGYEQYF. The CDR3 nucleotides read TGTGCCAGCAGTAGCGGACACGCCACGACCGGGTACGAGCAGTACTTC.

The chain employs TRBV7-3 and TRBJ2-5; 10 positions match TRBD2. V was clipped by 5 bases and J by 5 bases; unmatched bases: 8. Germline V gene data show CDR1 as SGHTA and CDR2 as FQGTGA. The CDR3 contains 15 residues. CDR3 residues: CASSTAGTSEETQYF. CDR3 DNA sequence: TGTGCCAGCAGCACGGCCGGGACTAGCGAGGAGACCCAGTACTTC.

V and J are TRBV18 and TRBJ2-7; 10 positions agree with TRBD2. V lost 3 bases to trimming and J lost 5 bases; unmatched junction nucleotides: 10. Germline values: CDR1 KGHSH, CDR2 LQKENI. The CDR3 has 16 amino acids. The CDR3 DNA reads TGTGCCAGCTCACCTCCTAGAGCGGGAGGGCCTCACGAGCAGTACTTC. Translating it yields CASSPPRAGGPHEQYF.

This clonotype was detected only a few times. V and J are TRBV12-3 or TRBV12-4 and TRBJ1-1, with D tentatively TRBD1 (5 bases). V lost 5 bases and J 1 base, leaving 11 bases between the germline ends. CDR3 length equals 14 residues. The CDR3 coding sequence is TGTGCCAGCAGTCCGTTGGGGCCGAACACTGAAGCTTTCTTT. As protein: CASSPLGPNTEAFF.

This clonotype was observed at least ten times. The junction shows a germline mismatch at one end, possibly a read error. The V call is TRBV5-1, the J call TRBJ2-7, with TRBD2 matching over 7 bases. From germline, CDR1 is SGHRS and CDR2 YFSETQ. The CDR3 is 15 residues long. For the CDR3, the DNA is TGTGCCAGCAGCTTGGGTTTAGCGGGTGCCTACGAGCAGTACTTC. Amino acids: CASSLGLAGAYEQYF.

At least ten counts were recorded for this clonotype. CDR3 nucleotides: TGCGCCAGCAGAAGGGATGTCAACTCCTACGAGCAGTACTTC. It specifies CASRRDVNSYEQYF. The rearrangement uses TRBV5-1 and TRBJ2-7; D remains ambiguous. V lost 5 bases to trimming and J lost 0 bases, with 12 bases between them. Germline V gene sequence: CDR1 SGHRS, CDR2 YFSETQ. This CDR3 comprises 14 residues.

The CDR3: CATSDSSGRAWETQYF. DNA for the CDR3: TGTGCCACCAGTGATTCGAGCGGGAGGGCCTGGGAGACCCAGTACTTC. The chain couples TRBV24-1 to TRBJ2-5; 10 bases agree with TRBD2. This CDR3 region has 16 residues. Trimming removed 2 bases from V and 5 bases from J; junction bases left unmatched: 7. Germline assignment: CDR1 KGHDR and CDR2 SFDVKD.

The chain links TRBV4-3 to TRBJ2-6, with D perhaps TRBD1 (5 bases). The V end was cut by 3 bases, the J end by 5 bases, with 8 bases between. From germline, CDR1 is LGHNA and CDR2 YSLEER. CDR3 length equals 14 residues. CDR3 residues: CASSQNRRANVLTF. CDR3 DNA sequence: TGCGCCAGCAGCCAGAACAGGAGGGCCAACGTCCTGACTTTC.

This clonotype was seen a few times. The CDR3: CASSLADRAPYNEQFF. The CDR3 nucleotides read TGTGCCAGCAGCTTAGCGGACAGGGCGCCCTACAATGAGCAGTTCTTC. V is TRBV5-5 and J is TRBJ2-1; TRBD1 matches 8 bases. CDR3 length equals 16 residues. J lost 2 bases, V lost 2 bases, and 6 bases had no gene match. Germline CDR1 reads SGHKS; CDR2 reads YYEKEE (reference sequence).

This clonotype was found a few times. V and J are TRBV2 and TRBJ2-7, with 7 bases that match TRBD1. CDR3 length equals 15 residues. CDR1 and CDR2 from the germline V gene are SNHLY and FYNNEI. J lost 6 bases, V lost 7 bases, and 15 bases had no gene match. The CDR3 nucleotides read TGTGCCAGCAATGACCACCGGGACAGTGTACTCGAGCAGTACTTC. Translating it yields CASNDHRDSVLEQYF.

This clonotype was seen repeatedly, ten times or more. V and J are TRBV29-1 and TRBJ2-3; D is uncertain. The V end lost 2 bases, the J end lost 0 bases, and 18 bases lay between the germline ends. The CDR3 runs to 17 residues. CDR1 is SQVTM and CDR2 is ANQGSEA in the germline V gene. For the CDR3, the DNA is TGCAGCGTTGAAAAGGGTTTCCCCCTCACTAGCACAGATACGCAGTATTTT. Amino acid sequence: CSVEKGFPLTSTDTQYF.